The 5 T cell receptor beta chains below come from one sample, sequenced in a study of post-analysis software for immune sequencing data. Overall study findings and caveats: Patients carried several TRBV segments more frequently than controls did, and TRBV5-6, TRBV5-1 and TRBV20-1 were among them.

Sequencing libraries made from TCR beta cDNA carried unique molecular identifiers. TCRdb reanalysed the PCR reads using MiXCR and keeps one entry per CDR3 protein. The sample carries more than 450,000 distinct CDR3 sequences, around 36% recorded once. Their antigens remain unidentified. Sample: blood. The receptors originated from a girl younger than 18 with multiple sclerosis.

This clonotype was detected a few times. The CDR3 DNA reads as TGTGCCAGCAGTTTATCACAGGGGTACAATCAGCCCCAGCATTTT. This encodes CASSLSQGYNQPQHF. This chain joins TRBV27 and TRBJ1-5; 7 nucleotides agree with TRBD1. The CDR3 length is 15 residues. J was trimmed by 3 bases and V by 0 bases; bases with no gene match: 2. CDR1 MNHEY and CDR2 SMNVEV come from the germline V gene (reference sequence).

V gene TRBV14 combines with J gene TRBJ2-7; D not resolved. Germline V gene sequence: CDR1 SGHDN, CDR2 FVKESK. The CDR3 length is 14 residues. Trimming cost V 0 bases and J 3 bases, with 9 bases left between them. In DNA, the CDR3 is TGTGCCAGCAGCCAAGATTCCCTCTTCTACGAGCAGTACTTC. It encodes CASSQDSLFYEQYF. Complete variable domain (other parts from reference TRBV14 and TRBJ2-7): EAGVTQFPSHSVIEKGQTVTLRCDPISGHDNLYWYRRVMGKEIKFLLHFVKESKQDESGMPNNRFLAERTGGTYSTLKVQPAELEDSGVYFCASSQDSLFYEQYFGPGTRLTVT.

A few counts support this clonotype. The V call is TRBV6-5, the J call TRBJ1-4; no clear D. V was cut by 5 bases and J by 7 bases, with 14 bases left in between. The germline gives CDR1 MNHEY, CDR2 SVGAGI. This CDR3 has 14 residues. The CDR3 coding sequence is TGTGCCAGCAGTCGCGACCGCCGTTTTGAAAAACTGTTTTTT. It translates to CASSRDRRFEKLFF.

This clonotype has a handful of counts. The chain couples TRBV15 to TRBJ2-7; tentatively, D is TRBD1 (5 bases). V shed 5 bases and J shed 5 bases, with 16 bases lying between them. CDR3 length: 14 residues. Germline CDR1 reads LNHNV; CDR2 reads YYDKDF (reference sequence). The CDR3 bases are TGTGCCACCAGCCCCCACGGGCAGGGCCACGAGCAGTACTTC. This encodes CATSPHGQGHEQYF.

The V call is TRBV6-1, the J call TRBJ1-1, with 8 bases identical to TRBD1. The ends lost 8 bases at V and 0 bases at J; junction bases unmatched: 11. The CDR3 is 16 amino acids. Germline CDR1 MNHNS, CDR2 SASEGT. The CDR3 region has the DNA TGTGCCAGCGGACGGGGACAGGCGATAATGAACACTGAAGCTTTCTTT. Translated, it gives CASGRGQAIMNTEAFF.